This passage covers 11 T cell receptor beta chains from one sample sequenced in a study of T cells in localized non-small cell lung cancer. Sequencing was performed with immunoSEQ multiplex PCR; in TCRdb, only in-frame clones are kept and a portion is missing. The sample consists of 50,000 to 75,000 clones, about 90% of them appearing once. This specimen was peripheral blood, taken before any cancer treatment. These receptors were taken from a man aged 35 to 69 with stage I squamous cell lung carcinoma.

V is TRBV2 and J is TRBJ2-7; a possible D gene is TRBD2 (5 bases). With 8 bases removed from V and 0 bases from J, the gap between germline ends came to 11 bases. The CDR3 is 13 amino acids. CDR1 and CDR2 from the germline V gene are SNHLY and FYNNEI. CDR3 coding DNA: TGTGCCAGCCGGGATTCCCTCTCCTACGAGCAGTACTTC. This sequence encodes CASRDSLSYEQYF.

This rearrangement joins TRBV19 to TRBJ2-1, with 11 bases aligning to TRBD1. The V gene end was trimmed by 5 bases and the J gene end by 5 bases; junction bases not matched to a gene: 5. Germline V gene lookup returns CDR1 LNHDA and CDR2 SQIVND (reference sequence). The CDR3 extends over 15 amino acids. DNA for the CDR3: TGTGCCAGTAGTGGGGACAGGGGGAATGACAATGAGCAGTTCTTC. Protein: CASSGDRGNDNEQFF.

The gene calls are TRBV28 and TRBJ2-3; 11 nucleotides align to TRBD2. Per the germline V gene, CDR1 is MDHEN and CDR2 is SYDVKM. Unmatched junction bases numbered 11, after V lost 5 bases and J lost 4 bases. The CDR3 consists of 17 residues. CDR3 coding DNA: TGTGCCAGCAGTCCCCTTACTTTAGCGGGAGGGCCAGATACGCAGTATTTT. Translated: CASSPLTLAGGPDTQYF.

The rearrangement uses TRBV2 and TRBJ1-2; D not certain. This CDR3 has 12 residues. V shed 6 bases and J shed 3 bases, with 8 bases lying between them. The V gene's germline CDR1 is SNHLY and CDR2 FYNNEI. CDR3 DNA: TGTGCCAGCAGAGAGCGGGACTATGGCTACACCTTC. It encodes CASRERDYGYTF.

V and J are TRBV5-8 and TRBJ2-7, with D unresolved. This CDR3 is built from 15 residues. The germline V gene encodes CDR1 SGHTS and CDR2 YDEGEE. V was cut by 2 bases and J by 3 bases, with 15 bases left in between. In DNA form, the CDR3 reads TGTGCCAGCAGCTTTTACAGAACTATTATCTACGAGCAGTACTTC. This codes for CASSFYRTIIYEQYF. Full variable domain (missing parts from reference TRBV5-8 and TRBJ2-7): EAGVTQSPTHLIKTRGQQATLRCSPISGHTSVYWYQQALGLGLQFLLWYDEGEERNRGNFPPRFSGRQFPNYSSELNVNALELEDSALYLCASSFYRTIIYEQYFGPGTRLTVT.

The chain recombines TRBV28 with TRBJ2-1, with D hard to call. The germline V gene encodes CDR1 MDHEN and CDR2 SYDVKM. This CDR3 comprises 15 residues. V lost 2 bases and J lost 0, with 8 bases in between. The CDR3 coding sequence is TGTGCCAGCAGTTTACGACCGAGCTCCTACAATGAGCAGTTCTTC. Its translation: CASSLRPSSYNEQFF.

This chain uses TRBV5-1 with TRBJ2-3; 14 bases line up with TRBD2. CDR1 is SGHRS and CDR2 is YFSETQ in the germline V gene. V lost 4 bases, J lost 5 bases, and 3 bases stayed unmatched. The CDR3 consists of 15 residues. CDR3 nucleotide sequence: TGCGCCAGCAGCCAGGGACTAGCGGGAGAAGATACGCAGTATTTT. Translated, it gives CASSQGLAGEDTQYF.

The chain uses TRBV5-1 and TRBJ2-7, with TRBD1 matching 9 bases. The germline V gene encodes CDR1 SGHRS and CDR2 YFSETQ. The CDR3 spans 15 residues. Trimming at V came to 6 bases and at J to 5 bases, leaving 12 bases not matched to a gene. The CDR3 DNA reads TGCGCCAGCACCCAGAGGACAGGGGAAGCTGACGAGCAGTACTTC. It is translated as CASTQRTGEADEQYF.

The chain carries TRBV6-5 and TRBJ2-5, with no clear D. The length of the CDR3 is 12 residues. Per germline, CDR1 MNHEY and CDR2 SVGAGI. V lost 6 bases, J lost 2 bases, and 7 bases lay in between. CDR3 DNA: TGTGCCAGCAGCGCAATGCAAGAGACCCAGTACTTC. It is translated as CASSAMQETQYF.

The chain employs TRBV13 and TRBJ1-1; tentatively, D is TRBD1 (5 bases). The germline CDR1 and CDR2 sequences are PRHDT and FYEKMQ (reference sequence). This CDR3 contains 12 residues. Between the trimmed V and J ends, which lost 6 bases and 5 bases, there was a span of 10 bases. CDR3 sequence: CASRREGTEAFF. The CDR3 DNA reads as TGTGCCAGCAGAAGGGAGGGGACTGAAGCTTTCTTT. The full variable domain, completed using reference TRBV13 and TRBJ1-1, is AAGVIQSPRHLIKEKRETATLKCYPIPRHDTVYWYQQGPGQDPQFLISFYEKMQSDKGSIPDRFSAQQFSDYHSELNMSSLELGDSALYFCASRREGTEAFFGQGTRLTVV.

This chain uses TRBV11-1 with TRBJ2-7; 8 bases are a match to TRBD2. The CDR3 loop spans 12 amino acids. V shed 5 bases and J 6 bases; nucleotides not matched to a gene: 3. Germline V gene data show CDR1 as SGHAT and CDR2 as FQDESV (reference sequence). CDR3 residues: CASSRTSSEQYF. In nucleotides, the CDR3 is TGTGCCAGCAGCCGGACTAGCTCCGAGCAGTACTTC.